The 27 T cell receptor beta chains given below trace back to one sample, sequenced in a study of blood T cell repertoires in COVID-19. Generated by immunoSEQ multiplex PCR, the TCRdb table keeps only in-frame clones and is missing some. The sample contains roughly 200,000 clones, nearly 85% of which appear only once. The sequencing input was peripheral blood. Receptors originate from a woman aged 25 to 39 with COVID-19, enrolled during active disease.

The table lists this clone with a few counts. DNA for the CDR3: TGTGCCAGCAGCTTATATGGGGGGGGTGAAGCTTTCTTT. Protein sequence: CASSLYGGGEAFF. The chain employs TRBV7-2 and TRBJ1-1; possible D gene TRBD1, 5 bases. V lost 2 bases, J lost 7 bases, and 11 bases lay in between. Germline V CDR1 and CDR2: SGHTA, FQGNSA. This CDR3 is 13 amino acids long.

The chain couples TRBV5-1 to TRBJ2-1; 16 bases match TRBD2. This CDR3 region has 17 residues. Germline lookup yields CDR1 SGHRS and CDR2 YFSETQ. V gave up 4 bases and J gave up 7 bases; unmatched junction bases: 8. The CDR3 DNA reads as TGCGCCAGCAGCCCGGGACTAGCGGGAGGGCCATGGAATGAGCAGTTCTTC. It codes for CASSPGLAGGPWNEQFF. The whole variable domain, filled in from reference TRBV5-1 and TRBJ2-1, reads KAGVTQTPRYLIKTRGQQVTLSCSPISGHRSVSWYQQTPGQGLQFLFEYFSETQRNKGNFPGRFSGRQFSNSRSEMNVSTLELGDSALYLCASSPGLAGGPWNEQFFGPGTRLTVL.

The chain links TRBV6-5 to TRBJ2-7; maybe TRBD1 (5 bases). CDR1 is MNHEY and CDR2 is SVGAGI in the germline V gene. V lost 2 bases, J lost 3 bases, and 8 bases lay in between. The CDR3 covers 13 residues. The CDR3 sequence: CASSYGARYEQYF. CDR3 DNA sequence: TGTGCCAGCAGTTACGGGGCGCGCTACGAGCAGTACTTC.

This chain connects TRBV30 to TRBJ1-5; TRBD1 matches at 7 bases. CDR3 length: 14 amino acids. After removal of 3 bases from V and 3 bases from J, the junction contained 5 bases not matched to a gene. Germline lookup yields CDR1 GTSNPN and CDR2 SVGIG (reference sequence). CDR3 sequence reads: CAWSTTGNNQPQHF. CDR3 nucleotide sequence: TGTGCCTGGAGCACGACAGGGAACAATCAGCCCCAGCATTTT.

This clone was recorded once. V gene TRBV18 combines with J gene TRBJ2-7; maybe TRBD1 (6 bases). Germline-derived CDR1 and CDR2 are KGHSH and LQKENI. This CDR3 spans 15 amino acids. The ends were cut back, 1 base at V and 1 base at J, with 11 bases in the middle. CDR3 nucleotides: TGTGCCAGCTCACCACAAGGACAGAGGTCCTACGAGCAGTACTTC. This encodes CASSPQGQRSYEQYF. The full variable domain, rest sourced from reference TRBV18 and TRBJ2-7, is NAGVMQNPRHLVRRRGQEARLRCSPMKGHSHVYWYRQLPEEGLKFMVYLQKENIIDESGMPKERFSAEFPKEGPSILRIQQVVRGDSAAYFCASSPQGQRSYEQYFGPGTRLTVT.

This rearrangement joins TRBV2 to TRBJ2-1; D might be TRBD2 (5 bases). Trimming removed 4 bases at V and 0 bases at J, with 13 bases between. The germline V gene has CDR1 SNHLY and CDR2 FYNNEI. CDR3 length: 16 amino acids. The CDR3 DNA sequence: TGTGCCAGCAGTGCCCTGCGGGCTGTCTCCTACAATGAGCAGTTCTTC. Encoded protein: CASSALRAVSYNEQFF.

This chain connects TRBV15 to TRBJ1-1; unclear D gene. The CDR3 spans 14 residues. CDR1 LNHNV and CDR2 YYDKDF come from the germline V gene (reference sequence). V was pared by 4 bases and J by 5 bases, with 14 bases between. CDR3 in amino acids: CATSTPGMRTEAFF. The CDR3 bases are TGTGCCACCAGCACCCCCGGGATGAGAACTGAAGCTTTCTTT.

CDR3 loop: CASSIQASGQPQHF. CDR3 nucleotides: TGTGCCAGTAGTATCCAGGCGTCAGGGCAGCCCCAGCATTTT. The chain combines TRBV19 with TRBJ1-5; a possible D gene is TRBD1 (5 bases). Germline lookup yields CDR1 LNHDA and CDR2 SQIVND (reference sequence). The CDR3 totals 14 residues. V shed 3 bases and J shed 7 bases, with 13 bases lying between them.

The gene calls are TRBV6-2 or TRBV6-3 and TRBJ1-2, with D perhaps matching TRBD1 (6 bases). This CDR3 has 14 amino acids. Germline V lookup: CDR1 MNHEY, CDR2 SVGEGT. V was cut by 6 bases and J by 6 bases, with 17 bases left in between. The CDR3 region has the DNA TGTGCCAGCAGGCCTACGTGGGACATAGATGGCTACACCTTC. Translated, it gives CASRPTWDIDGYTF.

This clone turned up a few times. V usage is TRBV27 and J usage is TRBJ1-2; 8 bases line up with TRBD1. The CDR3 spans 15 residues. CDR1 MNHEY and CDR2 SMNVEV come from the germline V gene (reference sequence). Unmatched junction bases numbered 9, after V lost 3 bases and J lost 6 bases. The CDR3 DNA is TGTGCCAGCAGTTTTGGGGGCACAGGGGGTAATGGCTACACCTTC. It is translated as CASSFGGTGGNGYTF.

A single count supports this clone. This CDR3 reads CASSTSSGTGEETQYF. CDR3 sequence (DNA): TGTGCCAGCAGCACCTCATCCGGGACAGGGGAAGAGACCCAGTACTTC. This sequence joins TRBV7-2 and TRBJ2-5, with TRBD1 matching over 10 bases. Per the germline V gene, CDR1 is SGHTA and CDR2 is FQGNSA. V lost 5 bases and J lost 3; bases outside the gene matches: 9. The CDR3 runs 16 residues.

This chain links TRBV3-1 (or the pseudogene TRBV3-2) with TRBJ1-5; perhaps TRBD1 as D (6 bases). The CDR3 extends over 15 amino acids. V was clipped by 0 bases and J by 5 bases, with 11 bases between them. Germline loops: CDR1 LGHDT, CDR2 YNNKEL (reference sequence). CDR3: CASSQDLQGYQPQHF. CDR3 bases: TGTGCCAGCAGCCAAGATCTTCAGGGGTATCAGCCCCAGCATTTT.

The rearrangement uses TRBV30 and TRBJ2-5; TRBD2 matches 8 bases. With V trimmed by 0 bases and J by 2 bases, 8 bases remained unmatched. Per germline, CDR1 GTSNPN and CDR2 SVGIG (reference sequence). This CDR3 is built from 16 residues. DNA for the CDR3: TGTGCCTGGAGTGTTATGGGGACTAGGACACAAGAGACCCAGTACTTC. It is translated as CAWSVMGTRTQETQYF. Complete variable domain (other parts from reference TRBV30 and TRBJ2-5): SQTIHQWPATLVQPVGSPLSLECTVEGTSNPNLYWYRQAAGRGLQLLFYSVGIGQISSEVPQNLSASRPQDRQFILSSKKLLLSDSGFYLCAWSVMGTRTQETQYFGPGTRLLVL.

The CDR3 coding sequence is TGCGCCAGCAGGTTGCTAGCGGGGGGCACAGATACGCAGTATTTT. Its protein product is CASRLLAGGTDTQYF. This sequence joins TRBV5-1 and TRBJ2-3; 10 bases map to TRBD2. Germline loops: CDR1 SGHRS, CDR2 YFSETQ. V dropped 5 bases and J dropped 1; count of bases not matched to a gene: 4. This CDR3 region has 15 residues.

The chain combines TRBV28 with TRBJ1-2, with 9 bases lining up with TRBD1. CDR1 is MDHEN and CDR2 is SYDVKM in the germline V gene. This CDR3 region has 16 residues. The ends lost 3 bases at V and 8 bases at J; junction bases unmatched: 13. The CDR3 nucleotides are TGTGCCAGCAGTTTTCCTGGCCCGGGACAGGGAAGCGGCTACACCTTC. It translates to CASSFPGPGQGSGYTF.

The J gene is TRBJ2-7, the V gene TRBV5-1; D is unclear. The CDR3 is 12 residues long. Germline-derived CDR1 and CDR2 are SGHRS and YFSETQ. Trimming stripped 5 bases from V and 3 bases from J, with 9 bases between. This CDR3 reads CASSSIDYEQYF. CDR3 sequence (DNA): TGCGCCAGCAGTTCTATAGACTACGAGCAGTACTTC.

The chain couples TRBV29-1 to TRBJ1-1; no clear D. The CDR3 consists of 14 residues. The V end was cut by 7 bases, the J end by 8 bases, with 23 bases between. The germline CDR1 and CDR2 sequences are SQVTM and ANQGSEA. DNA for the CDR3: TGCAGCGCCGGTGGAGGACGTGGGGAGGTAGAAGCTTTCTTT. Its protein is CSAGGGRGEVEAFF.

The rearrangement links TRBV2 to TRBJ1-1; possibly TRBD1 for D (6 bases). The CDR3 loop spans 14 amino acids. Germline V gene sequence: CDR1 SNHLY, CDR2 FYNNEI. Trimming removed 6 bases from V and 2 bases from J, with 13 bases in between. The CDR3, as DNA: TGTGCCAGCAGCGCAAGGACAGCCAACACTGAAGCTTTCTTT. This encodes CASSARTANTEAFF.

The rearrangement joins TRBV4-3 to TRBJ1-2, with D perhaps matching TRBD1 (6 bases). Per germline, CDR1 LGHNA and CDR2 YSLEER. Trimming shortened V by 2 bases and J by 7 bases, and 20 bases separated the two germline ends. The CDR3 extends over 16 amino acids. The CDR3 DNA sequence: TGCGCCAGCAGCCAATGGGGTGATGGGGGGGCGGTTGGCTACACCTTC. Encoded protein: CASSQWGDGGAVGYTF.

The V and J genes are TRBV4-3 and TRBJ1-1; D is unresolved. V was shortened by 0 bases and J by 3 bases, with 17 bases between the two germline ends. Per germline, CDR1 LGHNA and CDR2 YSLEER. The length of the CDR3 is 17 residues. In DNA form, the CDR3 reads TGCGCCAGCAGCCAAGAGAATCTGGCCGCTCTTTACACTGAAGCTTTCTTT. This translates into CASSQENLAALYTEAFF.

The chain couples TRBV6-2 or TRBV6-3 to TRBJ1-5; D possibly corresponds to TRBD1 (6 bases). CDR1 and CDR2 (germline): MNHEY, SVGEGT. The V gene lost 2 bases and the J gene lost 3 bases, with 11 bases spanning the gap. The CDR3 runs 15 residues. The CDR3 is CASSYGAGVNQPQHF. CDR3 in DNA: TGTGCCAGCAGTTACGGAGCAGGGGTCAATCAGCCCCAGCATTTT.

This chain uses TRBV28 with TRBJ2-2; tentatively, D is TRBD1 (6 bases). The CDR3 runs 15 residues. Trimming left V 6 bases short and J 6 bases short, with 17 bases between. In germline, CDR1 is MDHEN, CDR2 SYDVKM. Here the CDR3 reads CASRVGQFDAGELFF. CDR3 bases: TGTGCCAGCAGAGTAGGACAGTTTGATGCCGGGGAGCTGTTTTTT.

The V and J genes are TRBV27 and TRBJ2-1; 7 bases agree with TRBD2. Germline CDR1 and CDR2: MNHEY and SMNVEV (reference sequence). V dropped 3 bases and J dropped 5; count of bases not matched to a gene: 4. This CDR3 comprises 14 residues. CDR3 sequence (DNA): TGTGCCAGCAGTTTTGCGGGGGACCACAATGAGCAGTTCTTC. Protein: CASSFAGDHNEQFF.

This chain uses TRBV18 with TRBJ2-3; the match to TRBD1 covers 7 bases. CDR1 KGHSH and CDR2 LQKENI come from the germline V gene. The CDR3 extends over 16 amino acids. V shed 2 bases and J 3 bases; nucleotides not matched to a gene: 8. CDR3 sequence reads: CASSPVLTGVTDTQYF. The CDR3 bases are TGTGCCAGCTCACCAGTTCTTACAGGGGTGACAGATACGCAGTATTTT.

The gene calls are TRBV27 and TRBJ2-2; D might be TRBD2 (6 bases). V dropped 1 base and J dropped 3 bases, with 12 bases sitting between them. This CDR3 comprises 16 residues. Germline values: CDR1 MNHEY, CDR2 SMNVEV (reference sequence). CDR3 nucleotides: TGTGCCAGCAGTTTATACTCCGGGAGCTACACCGGGGAGCTGTTTTTT. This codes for CASSLYSGSYTGELFF.

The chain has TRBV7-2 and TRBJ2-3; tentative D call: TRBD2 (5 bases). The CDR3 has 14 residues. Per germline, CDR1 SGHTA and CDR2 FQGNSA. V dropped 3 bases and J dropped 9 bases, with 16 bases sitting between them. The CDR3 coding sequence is TGTGCCAGCAGCTTGGGCAGCGGAGGTAGCACGCAGTATTTT. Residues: CASSLGSGGSTQYF. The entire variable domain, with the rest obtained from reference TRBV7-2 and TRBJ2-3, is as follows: GAGVSQSPSNKVTEKGKDVELRCDPISGHTALYWYRQSLGQGLEFLIYFQGNSAPDKSGLPSDRFSAERTGGSVSTLTIQRTQQEDSAVYLCASSLGSGGSTQYFGPGTRLTVL.

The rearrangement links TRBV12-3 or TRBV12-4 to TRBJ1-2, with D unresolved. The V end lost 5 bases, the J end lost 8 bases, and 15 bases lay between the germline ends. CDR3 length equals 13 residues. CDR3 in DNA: TGTGCCAGCAGTCCGTTAATGGGGAGCGGCTACACCTTC. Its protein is CASSPLMGSGYTF.